The entry that follows covers one TCR beta chain sequence. Its antigen has not been determined. Within one base of it there is no much larger clone, and no base qualities were kept. Clipping removes 2 bases from V and 2 bases from J, with 1 as the unmatched junction base count. CDR1 and CDR2 are drawn from the germline V gene: KGHSH, LQKENI. Including cysteine and phenylalanine, the CDR3 has 14 amino acids. Of all the DNA, just the CDR3 is kept, 42 bases in frame from base 1. This sample stems from a study of blood T cell repertoires in COVID-19 (dated by TCRdb to 2018 to 2020). About the investigation overall: The collaborator samples originated in the United States, Italy and Spain and spanned the acute and convalescent phases of COVID-19. The material from the prospective study consisted of cDNA or gDNA derived from T cells, B-cell-depleted T cells, or PBMCs. Subjects who had been exposed to COVID-19, were actively infected with it, or had recovered from it provided the deeply sampled blood TCRbeta repertoires that made up the dataset. The repertoires were released in a freely available public database intended as a resource for research on the immune response to SARS-CoV-2. The samples were drawn from the first 160 participants of the ongoing ImmuneRACE study and from over a thousand subjects provided by 6 global collaborators. Nearly every sample came with metadata listing a de-identified subject ID, COVID-19 status, age in years and sex. Where available, HLA class I and class II types were obtained from metadata supplied by the sample provider rather than from assay-based typing. What the study reported, not specific to this receptor: Clinical and demographic metadata were provided uncurated, with the amount varying by source and participant.

Each collaborating institution followed its own protocols to collect whole blood in K2EDTA tubes. For TCRbeta analysis, collaborators shipped samples as frozen whole blood, isolated PBMCs, or DNA extracted from either of those sample types. TCRbeta CDR3 regions were amplified from genomic DNA by means of the immunoSEQ Assay, a bias-controlled multiplex PCR. Concerning the study's data processing: Within the assay, amplification of reference gene primers was used to estimate how many nucleated cells each sample contained. To quantify the absolute abundance of each unique TCRbeta CDR3 rearrangement, sequence reads were collapsed and filtered. For each sample, productive Simpson clonality was calculated by taking the square root of Simpson's diversity index across productive rearrangements. TCRdb carries this immuneACCESS record with in-frame sequences only. Its versions omit some clonotypes, under half of them owing to an unresolved V gene in the studies checked, with the rest unexplained. The V and J calls and clone size are taken from that table; D and trimming were inferred from the DNA. The sample table records under 250,000 clones; roughly 80% of these occur just once. The leading ten clones occupy around 8.9% of the sample.

What was sequenced was peripheral blood. Recombination joined TRBV18 with TRBJ2-7, with TRBD1 identical over 9 junction bases. The TCR was taken from a man at least 80 years old with acute or convalescent COVID-19. The CDR3 corresponds to CASSPGDRAYEQYF. The base sequence is TGTGCCAGCTCACCAGGGGACAGGGCCTACGAGCAGTACTTC.